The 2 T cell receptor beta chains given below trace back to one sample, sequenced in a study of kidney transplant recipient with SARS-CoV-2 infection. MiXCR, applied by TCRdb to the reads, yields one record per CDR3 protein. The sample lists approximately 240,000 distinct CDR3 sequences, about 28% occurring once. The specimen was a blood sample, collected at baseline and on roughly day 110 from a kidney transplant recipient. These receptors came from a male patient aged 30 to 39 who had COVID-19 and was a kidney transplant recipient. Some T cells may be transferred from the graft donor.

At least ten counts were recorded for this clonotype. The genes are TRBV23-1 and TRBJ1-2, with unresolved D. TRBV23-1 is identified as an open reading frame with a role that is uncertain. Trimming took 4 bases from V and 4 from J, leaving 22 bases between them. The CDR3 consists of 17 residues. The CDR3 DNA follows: TGCGCCAGCAGTCCAAGTCTGCTACGCAGAAAGACCTATGGCTACACCTTC. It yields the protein CASSPSLLRRKTYGYTF.

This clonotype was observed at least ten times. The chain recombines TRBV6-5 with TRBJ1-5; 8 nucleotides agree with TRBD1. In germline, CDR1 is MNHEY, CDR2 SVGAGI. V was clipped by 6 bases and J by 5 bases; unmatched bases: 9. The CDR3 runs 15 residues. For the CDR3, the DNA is TGTGCCAGCAGCGAGACAGGGGAATTCTATCAGCCCCAGCATTTT. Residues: CASSETGEFYQPQHF.